One TCR beta chain is described in this entry. This record comes from a study of blood T cell repertoires in COVID-19. Study at large: T cells, B-cell-depleted T cells, or PBMCs provided the cDNA or gDNA that served as material.

Authors' data handling: From reference gene primer amplification, estimates of nucleated cell counts were derived. Some clones are missing from TCRdb's copy, which holds only in-frame ones; the method was immunoSEQ multiplex PCR. V and J calls and clone size come straight from that table; D and trimming were deduced from the DNA. This sample has some 50,000 clones, with around 85% found just once. The trim removed 5 bases at V and 2 bases at J, leaving 6 bases unmatched. Germline V gene lookup returns CDR1 SGHTA and CDR2 FQGNSA. The CDR3 sequence is 15 residues long. The source is a human donor in a cohort sampled during active COVID-19. This chain joins TRBV7-2 and TRBJ1-1; TRBD1 agrees at 9 bases. Sequences were obtained from peripheral blood. This CDR3 reads CASSQGQGFNTEAFF. In DNA, the CDR3 is TGTGCCAGCAGCCAAGGACAGGGGTTTAACACTGAAGCTTTCTTT.